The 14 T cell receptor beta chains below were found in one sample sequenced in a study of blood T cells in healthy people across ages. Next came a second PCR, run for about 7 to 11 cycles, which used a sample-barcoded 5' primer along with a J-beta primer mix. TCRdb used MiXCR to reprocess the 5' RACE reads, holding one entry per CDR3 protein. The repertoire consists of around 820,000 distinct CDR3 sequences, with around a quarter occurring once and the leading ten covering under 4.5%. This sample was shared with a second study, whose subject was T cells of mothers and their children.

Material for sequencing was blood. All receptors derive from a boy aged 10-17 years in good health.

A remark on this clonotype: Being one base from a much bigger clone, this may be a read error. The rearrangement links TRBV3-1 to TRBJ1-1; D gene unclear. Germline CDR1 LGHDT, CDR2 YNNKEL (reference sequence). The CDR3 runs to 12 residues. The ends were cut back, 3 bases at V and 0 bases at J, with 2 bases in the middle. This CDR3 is CASSHVNTEAFF. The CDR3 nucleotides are TGTGCCAGCAGCCACGTGAACACTGAAGCTTTCTTT.

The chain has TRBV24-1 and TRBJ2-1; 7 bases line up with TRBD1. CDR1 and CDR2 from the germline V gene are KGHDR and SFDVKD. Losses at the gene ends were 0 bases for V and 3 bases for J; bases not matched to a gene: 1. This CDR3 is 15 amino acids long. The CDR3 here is CATSDLGDSYNEQFF. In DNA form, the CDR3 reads TGTGCCACCAGTGATTTGGGGGACAGCTACAATGAGCAGTTCTTC.

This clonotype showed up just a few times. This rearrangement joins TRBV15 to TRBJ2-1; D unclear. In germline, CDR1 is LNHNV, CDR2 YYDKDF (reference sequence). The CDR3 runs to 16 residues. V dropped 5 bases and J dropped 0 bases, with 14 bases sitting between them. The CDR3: CATSAQPSASYNEQFF. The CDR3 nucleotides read TGTGCCACCAGCGCCCAGCCATCAGCCTCCTACAATGAGCAGTTCTTC.

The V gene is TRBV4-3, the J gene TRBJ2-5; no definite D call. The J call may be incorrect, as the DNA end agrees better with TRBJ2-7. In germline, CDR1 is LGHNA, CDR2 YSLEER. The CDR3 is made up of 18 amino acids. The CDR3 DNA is TGCGCCAGCAGCCAAGATGTCCTCGGGCAGGCATTATCCTACGAGCAGTACTTC. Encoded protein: CASSQDVLGQALSYEQYF.

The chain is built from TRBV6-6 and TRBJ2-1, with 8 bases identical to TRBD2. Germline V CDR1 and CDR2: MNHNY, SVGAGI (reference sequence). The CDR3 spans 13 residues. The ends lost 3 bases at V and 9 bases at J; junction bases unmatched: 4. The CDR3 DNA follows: TGTGCCAGCAGTTATGGCGGGGGGAGTGAGCAGTTCTTC. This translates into CASSYGGGSEQFF.

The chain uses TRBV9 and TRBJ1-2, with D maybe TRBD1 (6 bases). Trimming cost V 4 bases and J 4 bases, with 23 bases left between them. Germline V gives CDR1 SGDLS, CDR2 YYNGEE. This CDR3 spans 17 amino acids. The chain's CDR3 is CASSPRLVAAGVYGYTF. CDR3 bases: TGTGCCAGCAGCCCCCGGTTGGTTGCGGCAGGGGTCTATGGCTACACCTTC.

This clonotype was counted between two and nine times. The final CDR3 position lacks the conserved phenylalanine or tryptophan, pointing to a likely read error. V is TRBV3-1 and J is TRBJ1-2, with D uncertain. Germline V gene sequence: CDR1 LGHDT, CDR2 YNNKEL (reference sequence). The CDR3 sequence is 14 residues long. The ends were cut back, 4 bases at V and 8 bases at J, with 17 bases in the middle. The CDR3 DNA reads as TGTGCCAGCAGCCGGGGATGGGAGTCCCCCGGCTACACCCTC. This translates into CASSRGWESPGYTL.

CDR3 protein: CSVEGAERYQETQYF. CDR3 coding DNA: TGCAGCGTTGAAGGGGCTGAGCGATACCAAGAGACCCAGTACTTC. V and J are TRBV29-1 and TRBJ2-5; D remains ambiguous. Germline values: CDR1 SQVTM, CDR2 ANQGSEA. This CDR3 region has 15 residues. Trimming cost V 1 base and J 0 bases, with 12 bases left between them.

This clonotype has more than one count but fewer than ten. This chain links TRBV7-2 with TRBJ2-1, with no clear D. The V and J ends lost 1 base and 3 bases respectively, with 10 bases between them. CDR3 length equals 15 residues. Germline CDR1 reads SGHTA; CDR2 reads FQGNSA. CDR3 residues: CASSLGPSRYNEQFF. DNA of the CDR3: TGTGCCAGCAGCTTAGGGCCCAGTCGCTACAATGAGCAGTTCTTC.

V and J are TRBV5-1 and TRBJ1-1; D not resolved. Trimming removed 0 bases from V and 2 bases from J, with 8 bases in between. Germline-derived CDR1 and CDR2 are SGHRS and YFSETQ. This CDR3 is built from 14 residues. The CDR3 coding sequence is TGCGCCAGCAGCTTGGGAATGGCAAACACTGAAGCTTTCTTT. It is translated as CASSLGMANTEAFF.

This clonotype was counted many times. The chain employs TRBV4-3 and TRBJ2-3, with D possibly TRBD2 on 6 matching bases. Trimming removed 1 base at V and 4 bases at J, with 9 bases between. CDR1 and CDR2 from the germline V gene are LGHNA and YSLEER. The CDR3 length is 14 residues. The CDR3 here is CASSQVRGSDTQYF. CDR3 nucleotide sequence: TGCGCCAGCAGCCAAGTACGGGGGTCAGATACGCAGTATTTT.

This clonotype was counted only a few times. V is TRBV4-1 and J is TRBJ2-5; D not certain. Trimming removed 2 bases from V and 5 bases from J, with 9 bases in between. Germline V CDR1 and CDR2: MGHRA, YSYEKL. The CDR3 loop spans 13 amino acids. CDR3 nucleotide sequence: TGCGCCAGCAGCCAATTCAGTCGCGAGACCCAGTACTTC. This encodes CASSQFSRETQYF.

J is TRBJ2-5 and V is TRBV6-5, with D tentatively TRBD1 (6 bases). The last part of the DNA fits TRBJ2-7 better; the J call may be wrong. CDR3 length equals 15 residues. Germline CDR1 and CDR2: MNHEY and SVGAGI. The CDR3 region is CASSPGTLSSYEQYF. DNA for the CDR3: TGTGCCAGCAGCCCCGGGACACTTAGCTCCTACGAGCAGTACTTC.

The CDR3 bases are TGTGCCAGCAGTGAACTTAGGGATACGCAGTATTTT. It specifies CASSELRDTQYF. The V gene is TRBV6-1, the J gene TRBJ2-3; no firm D call. The germline CDR1 and CDR2 sequences are MNHNS and SASEGT. The V gene lost 2 bases and the J gene lost 6 bases, with 6 bases spanning the gap. There are 12 residues in the CDR3.